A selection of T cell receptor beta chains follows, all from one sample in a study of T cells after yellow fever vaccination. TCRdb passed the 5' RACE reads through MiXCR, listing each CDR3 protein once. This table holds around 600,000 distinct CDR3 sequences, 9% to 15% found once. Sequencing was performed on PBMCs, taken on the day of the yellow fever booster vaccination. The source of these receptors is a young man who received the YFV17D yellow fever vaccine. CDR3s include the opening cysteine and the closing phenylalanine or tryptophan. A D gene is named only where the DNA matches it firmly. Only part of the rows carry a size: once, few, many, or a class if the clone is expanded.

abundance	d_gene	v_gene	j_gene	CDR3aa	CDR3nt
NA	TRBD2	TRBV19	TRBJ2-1	CASSVGLAASGEQFF	TGTGCCAGTAGTGTCGGACTAGCGGCTTCTGGTGAGCAGTTCTTC
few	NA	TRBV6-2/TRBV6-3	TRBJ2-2	CASSDLQDRPTGELFF	TGTGCCAGCAGTGACTTACAGGACAGACCCACCGGGGAGCTGTTTTTT
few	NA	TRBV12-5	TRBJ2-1	CASGLVGVTQQFF	TGTGCTAGTGGTTTGGTAGGGGTGACACAGCAGTTCTTC
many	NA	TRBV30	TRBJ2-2	CAWSRGVNTGELFF	TGTGCCTGGAGCAGGGGGGTGAACACCGGGGAGCTGTTTTTT
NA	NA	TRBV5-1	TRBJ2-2	CASSPPGTGELFF	TGCGCCAGCAGCCCGCCGGGAACCGGGGAGCTGTTTTTT
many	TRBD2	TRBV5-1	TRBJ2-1	CASSWGLAWYEQFF	TGCGCCAGCAGCTGGGGACTAGCTTGGTATGAGCAGTTCTTC
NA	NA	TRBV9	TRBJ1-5	CASSESPTSNQPQHF	TGTGCCAGCAGCGAAAGCCCCACCTCAAATCAGCCCCAGCATTTT
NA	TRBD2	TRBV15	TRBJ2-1	CATSRDLRGREGEQFF	TGTGCCACCAGCAGAGATCTCCGCGGACGGGAGGGTGAGCAGTTCTTC
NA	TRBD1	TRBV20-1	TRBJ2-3	CSGKGWAKQGYETDTQYF	TGCAGTGGAAAGGGCTGGGCGAAACAGGGGTATGAGACAGATACGCAGTATTTT
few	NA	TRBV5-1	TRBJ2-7	CASSWMTRRDEQYF	TGCGCCAGCAGCTGGATGACTAGAAGGGACGAGCAGTACTTC
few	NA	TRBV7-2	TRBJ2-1	CASSGRDEQFF	TGTGCCAGCAGCGGAAGGGATGAGCAGTTCTTC
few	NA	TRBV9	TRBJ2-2	CASSTARLESDTGELFF	TGTGCCAGCAGCACTGCTAGACTAGAGTCCGACACCGGGGAGCTGTTTTTT
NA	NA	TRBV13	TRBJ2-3	CASSHSDTQYF	TGTGCCAGCAGTCATTCGGATACGCAGTATTTT
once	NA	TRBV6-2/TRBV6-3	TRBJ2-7	CASSPSNFEQYF	TGTGCCAGCAGTCCGTCTAATTTCGAGCAGTACTTC
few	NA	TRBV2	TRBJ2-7	CASRQTGVSYEQYF	TGTGCCAGCAGACAAACAGGAGTCTCCTACGAGCAGTACTTC
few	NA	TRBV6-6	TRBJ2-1	CASELTEYNEQFF	TGTGCCAGCGAACTGACAGAATACAATGAGCAGTTCTTC
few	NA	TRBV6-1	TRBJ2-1	CASRPVERVSEQFF	TGTGCCAGCAGACCGGTGGAGCGGGTTAGTGAGCAGTTCTTC
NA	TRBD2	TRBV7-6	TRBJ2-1	CASSAIRDYLNYNEQFF	TGTGCCAGCAGTGCTATCCGGGACTACCTTAATTACAATGAGCAGTTCTTC
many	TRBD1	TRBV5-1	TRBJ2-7	CASSGGTGIGYEQYF	TGCGCCAGCAGCGGCGGGACAGGGATTGGCTACGAGCAGTACTTC